What follows is one T cell receptor beta chain and its context. What it binds is unknown. These data come from a study of memory CD4+ T cells and cytomegalovirus serostatus. The overall study: Healthy Belgian adult donors included several CMV-positive and about two dozen CMV-negative people. Findings and limits, study-wide: CD4+ memory repertoires contained about 40% of the roughly 160 reported CMV TCRbeta sequences.

The ends were cut back, 2 bases at V and 3 bases at J, with 5 bases in the middle. Germline V lookup: CDR1 ENHRY, CDR2 SYGVKD. The CDR3 spans 13 residues. The sort gate was single viable CD3+CD4+CD8-CD45RO+ cells for memory CD4+ T cells. Sequenced by immunoSEQ multiplex PCR; TCRdb stores in-frame clones only, minus some. The sample shows fewer than 40,000 clones, around three quarters of them seen only once. What was sequenced was memory CD4+ T cells from blood. The receptor was derived from an adult in good health and CMV-seropositive. J is TRBJ2-1 and V is TRBV10-3; D call uncertain. The CDR3: CAISEGRYNEQFF. The CDR3, as DNA: TGTGCCATCAGTGAGGGACGCTACAATGAGCAGTTCTTC.